There are a few counts of the clone carrying this T cell receptor (beta chain). The V gene's germline CDR1 is LNHNV and CDR2 YYDKDF (reference sequence). The CDR3 runs to 16 residues. The junction had 6 bases not matched to a gene; V was cut back by 1 base and J by 2 bases. This sample is drawn from a study of blood T cell repertoires in COVID-19. Study background: Acute and convalescent COVID-19 samples came from the United States, Italy and Spain.

Assay used: immunoSEQ multiplex PCR; TCRdb lists only in-frame clones, some missing. The table lists about 200,000 clones, roughly 79% of them singletons. The sample comprised PBMCs or T cells enriched from blood (not recorded which). The gene calls are TRBV15 and TRBJ2-7; 9 positions match TRBD1. This sequence was found in a woman aged 50 to 60 with acute COVID-19. This CDR3 reads CATSRAMTGGTYEQYF. The CDR3 nucleotides read TGTGCCACCAGCAGAGCGATGACAGGGGGAACCTACGAGCAGTACTTC. Full variable domain (outside the CDR3, taken from reference TRBV15 and TRBJ2-7): DAMVIQNPRYQVTQFGKPVTLSCSQTLNHNVMYWYQQKSSQAPKLLFHYYDKDFNNEADTPDNFQSRRPNTSFCFLDIRSPGLGDTAMYLCATSRAMTGGTYEQYFGPGTRLTVT.